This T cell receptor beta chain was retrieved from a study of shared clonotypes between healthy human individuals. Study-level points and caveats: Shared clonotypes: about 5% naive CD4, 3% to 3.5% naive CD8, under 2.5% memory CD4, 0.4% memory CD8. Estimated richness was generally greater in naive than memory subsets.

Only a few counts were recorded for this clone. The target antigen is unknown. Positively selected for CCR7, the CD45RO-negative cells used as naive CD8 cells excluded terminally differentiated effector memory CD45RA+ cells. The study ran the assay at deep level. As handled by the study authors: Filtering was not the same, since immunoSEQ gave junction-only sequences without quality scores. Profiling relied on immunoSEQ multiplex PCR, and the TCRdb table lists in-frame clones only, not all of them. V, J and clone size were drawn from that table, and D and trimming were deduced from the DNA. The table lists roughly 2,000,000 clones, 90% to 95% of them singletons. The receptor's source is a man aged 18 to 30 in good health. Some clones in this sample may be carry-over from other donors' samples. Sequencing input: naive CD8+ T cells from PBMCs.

This CDR3 reads CAISEQKDEGRRTEAFF. The CDR3 region has the DNA TGTGCCATCAGTGAGCAGAAAGATGAAGGGCGTCGCACTGAAGCTTTCTTT. The chain joins TRBV10-3 to TRBJ1-1; no reliable D call. Trimming shortened V by 2 bases and J by 4 bases, and 20 bases separated the two germline ends. CDR3 length equals 17 residues. The germline V gene encodes CDR1 ENHRY and CDR2 SYGVKD.